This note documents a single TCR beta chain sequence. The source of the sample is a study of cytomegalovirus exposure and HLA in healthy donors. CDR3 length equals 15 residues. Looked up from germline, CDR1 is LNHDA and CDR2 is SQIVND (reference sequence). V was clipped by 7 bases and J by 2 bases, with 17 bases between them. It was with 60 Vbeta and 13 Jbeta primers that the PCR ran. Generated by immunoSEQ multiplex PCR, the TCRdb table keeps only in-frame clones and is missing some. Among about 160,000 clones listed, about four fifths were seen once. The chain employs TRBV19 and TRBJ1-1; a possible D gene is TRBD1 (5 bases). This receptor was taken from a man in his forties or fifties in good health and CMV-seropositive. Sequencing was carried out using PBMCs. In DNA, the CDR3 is TGTGCCAGTAACCATCGGCCGGGACTCAACACTGAAGCTTTCTTT. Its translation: CASNHRPGLNTEAFF.